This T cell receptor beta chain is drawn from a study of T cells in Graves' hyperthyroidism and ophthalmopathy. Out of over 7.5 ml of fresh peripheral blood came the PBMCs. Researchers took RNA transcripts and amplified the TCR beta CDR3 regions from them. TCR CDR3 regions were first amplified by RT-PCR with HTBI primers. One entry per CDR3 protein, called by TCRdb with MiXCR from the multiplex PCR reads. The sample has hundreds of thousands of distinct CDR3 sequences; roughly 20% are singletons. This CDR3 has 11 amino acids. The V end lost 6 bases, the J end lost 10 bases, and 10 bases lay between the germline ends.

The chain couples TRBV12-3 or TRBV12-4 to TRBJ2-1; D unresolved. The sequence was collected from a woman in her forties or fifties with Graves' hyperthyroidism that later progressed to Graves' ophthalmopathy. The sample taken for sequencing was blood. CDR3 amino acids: CASSSSYEQFF. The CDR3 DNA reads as TGTGCCAGCAGCTCCTCCTACGAGCAGTTCTTC.